The TCR beta chain described here comes from a study of T cells in Graves' hyperthyroidism and ophthalmopathy. Regarding the study as a whole: By a 13 V-J model, ophthalmopathy was set apart from stable hyperthyroidism.

This clonotype was counted a few times. Its antigen is as yet unknown. The authors deemed Graves' hyperthyroidism stable absent ophthalmopathy progression within 18 months. Amplified TCR beta CDR3 regions derived from RNA transcripts. The HTBI primer set was used in a first-round RT-PCR of the TCR CDR3. TCRdb used MiXCR to reprocess the multiplex PCR reads, holding one entry per CDR3 protein. The sample has a few hundred thousand distinct CDR3 sequences, 15% to 19% seen once. This CDR3 has 13 residues. Germline loops: CDR1 MNHEY, CDR2 SVGAGI. V was shortened by 1 base and J by 6 bases, with 9 bases between the two germline ends.

The specimen was blood. V gene TRBV6-5 combines with J gene TRBJ1-2; D might be TRBD1 (5 bases). The receptor's source is a woman in her 30s with Graves' hyperthyroidism. The CDR3 sequence: CASSYYGGDGYTF. Written as DNA, the CDR3 is TGTGCCAGCAGTTACTATGGGGGGGATGGCTACACCTTC.